These 10 T cell receptor beta chains came from one sample sequenced in a study of a mutant IDH1 vaccine in newly diagnosed glioma. Time point: baseline, week 1 (first vaccination visit). Treatment noted: pre-vaccination baseline after standard-of-care therapy. Libraries were prepared by immunoSEQ multiplex PCR; TCRdb keeps only in-frame clonotypes and omits some of them. The table shows fewer than 45,000 clones, with around 78% occurring only once. The sample was PBMCs, taken from a glioma patient treated with radiotherapy, temozolomide or both. These TCRs come from a man aged 35 to 55 with glioma. Some clones in this sample may be carry-over from other donors' samples.

On this clone: One junction end does not reproduce the germline sequence, and a read error may be involved. The rearrangement uses TRBV7-3 and TRBJ2-3; D gene ambiguous. The CDR3 has 16 residues. Per the germline V gene, CDR1 is SGHTA and CDR2 is FQGTGA. The CDR3 DNA is TGTGCCAACAGCTTAAGGCCCCCGTCGAGCACAGATACGCAGTATTTT. Its protein is CANSLRPPSSTDTQYF. The full variable domain, with the rest looked up from reference TRBV7-3 and TRBJ2-3, is GAGVSQTPSNKVTEKGKYVELRCDPISGHTALYWYRQSLGQGPEFLIYFQGTGAADDSGLPNDRFFAVRPEGSVSTLKIQRTERGDSAVYLCANSLRPPSSTDTQYFGPGTRLTVL.

This rearrangement joins TRBV10-3 to TRBJ2-3, with TRBD1 matching 9 bases. The CDR3 has 16 residues. With 3 bases clipped from V and 1 base from J, the junction kept 5 bases outside the gene matches. Germline V gene lookup returns CDR1 ENHRY and CDR2 SYGVKD. The CDR3 spells CAISDRTGVRTDTQYF. CDR3 in DNA: TGTGCCATCAGTGATCGGACAGGGGTGCGCACAGATACGCAGTATTTT.

This clone was detected only a few times. The chain combines TRBV30 with TRBJ1-1; D uncertain. Germline CDR1 and CDR2: GTSNPN and SVGIG (reference sequence). The CDR3 contains 14 residues. Trimming stripped 3 bases from V and 4 bases from J, with 15 bases between. CDR3 protein: CAWRRYAGITEAFF. CDR3 nucleotides: TGTGCCTGGAGGAGGTACGCGGGGATCACTGAAGCTTTCTTT.

V and J are TRBV5-4 and TRBJ1-1; D unclear. Trimming left V 4 bases short and J 0 bases short, with 10 bases between. CDR1 and CDR2 from the germline V gene are SGHNT and YYREEE (reference sequence). There are 14 residues in the CDR3. CDR3 residues: CASSPGSLNTEAFF. The CDR3 DNA reads TGTGCCAGCAGCCCCGGCAGTTTGAACACTGAAGCTTTCTTT. Variable domain in full (rest from reference TRBV5-4 and TRBJ1-1): ETGVTQSPTHLIKTRGQQVTLRCSSQSGHNTVSWYQQALGQGPQFIFQYYREEENGRGNFPPRFSGLQFPNYSSELNVNALELDDSALYLCASSPGSLNTEAFFGQGTRLTVV.

The CDR3 spells CASSGLTPGQLGSPLHF. DNA for the CDR3: TGCGCCAGCAGTGGGCTGACTCCGGGACAACTCGGCTCACCCCTCCACTTT. V is TRBV10-1 and J is TRBJ1-6; possibly TRBD1 for D (6 bases). The CDR3 is 17 amino acids. V dropped 4 bases and J dropped 10 bases, with 23 bases sitting between them. The V gene's germline CDR1 is WNHNN and CDR2 SYGVQD (reference sequence).

The chain joins TRBV9 to TRBJ2-1, with TRBD1 identical over 9 bases. J was trimmed by 8 bases and V by 3 bases; bases with no gene match: 9. From germline, CDR1 is SGDLS and CDR2 YYNGEE. The CDR3 runs 15 residues. As DNA, the CDR3 is TGTGCCAGCAGCGATAGGACAGGGGTGGGCGATGAGCAGTTCTTC. Translation gives CASSDRTGVGDEQFF.

The chain has TRBV10-2 and TRBJ2-2; D is perhaps TRBD1 (6 bases). CDR1 and CDR2 from the germline V gene are WSHSY and SAAADI. The CDR3 runs 13 residues. The germline V and J ends were trimmed by 6 bases and 5 bases, with 10 bases remaining between them. Here the CDR3 reads CASRGQTTGELFF. For the CDR3, the DNA is TGCGCCAGCAGAGGACAGACGACCGGGGAGCTGTTTTTT.

The chain recombines TRBV10-3 with TRBJ1-1; maybe TRBD1 (5 bases). Deletions cut 0 bases from V and 1 base from J, with 27 bases between. The CDR3 sequence is 21 residues long. Looked up from germline, CDR1 is ENHRY and CDR2 is SYGVKD. The CDR3 region has the DNA TGTGCCATCAGTGAGTCGGGGGACCCTATTTGGACGGCGTTCGGGAACACTGAAGCTTTCTTT. Amino acids: CAISESGDPIWTAFGNTEAFF.

This clone is a singleton in its sample. The chain has TRBV19 and TRBJ1-1; 8 bases fit TRBD1. The J segment lost 3 bases and the V segment lost 2 bases, leaving 5 bases of the junction unmatched. The V gene's germline CDR1 is LNHDA and CDR2 SQIVND (reference sequence). CDR3 length: 15 amino acids. CDR3: CASSIQGASYTEAFF. The CDR3, as DNA: TGTGCCAGTAGTATACAGGGGGCCTCTTACACTGAAGCTTTCTTT.

The count of this clone is one. V is TRBV19 and J is TRBJ2-2; D gene unclear. Germline V gives CDR1 LNHDA, CDR2 SQIVND (reference sequence). Trimming pared 6 bases from V and 7 bases from J, leaving 9 bases between. The CDR3 extends over 12 amino acids. DNA of the CDR3: TGTGCCAGTAGCGTAGGCCTCGGGGAGCTGTTTTTT. Translating it yields CASSVGLGELFF.